In its sample, the clone carrying this T cell receptor beta chain was seen a few times. The CDR3 extends over 14 amino acids. V gave up 1 base and J gave up 2 bases, with 8 bases separating them. Germline loops: CDR1 SGHNT, CDR2 YYREEE (reference sequence). cDNA prepared by RNA extraction and subsequent reverse transcription served as the template for sequencing. Profiled with immunoSEQ multiplex PCR; TCRdb holds only in-frame clones, not every one. The sample yields about 140,000 clones, approximately 60% seen once. The data stem from a study of CD8+ T cells in alopecia areata. The sequence was obtained from a human donor in good health. The sample comprised CD4+ T cells sorted from blood. The chain is built from TRBV5-4 and TRBJ2-3; no reliable D call. CDR3 in amino acids: CASSLIQDTDTQYF. The CDR3 DNA reads TGTGCCAGCAGCTTGATCCAGGACACAGATACGCAGTATTTT.